The 23 T cell receptor beta chains below come from one sample, sequenced in a study of blood T cells in healthy people across ages. Primed by a sample-barcoded 5' primer and a J-beta primer mix, a second PCR proceeded for about 7 to 12 cycles. TCRdb redid the calling of the 5' RACE reads with MiXCR, one entry per CDR3 protein. The sample lists 1.5 million to 2 million distinct CDR3 sequences, 49% occurring once. The specimen sequenced was blood. The receptors were sampled from a woman aged 35 to 49 in good health.

This clonotype showed up just a few times. The chain carries TRBV27 and TRBJ2-7, with 8 bases that match TRBD1. Looked up from germline, CDR1 is MNHEY and CDR2 is SMNVEV (reference sequence). The J segment lost 3 bases and the V segment lost 0 bases, leaving 4 bases of the junction unmatched. This CDR3 comprises 15 residues. The CDR3 DNA reads TGTGCCAGCAGTTTATCTACAGGGGGAAGCTACGAGCAGTACTTC. Encoded protein: CASSLSTGGSYEQYF.

The V gene is TRBV9, the J gene TRBJ2-2, with TRBD1 as a possible D gene (5 bases). Germline loops: CDR1 SGDLS, CDR2 YYNGEE. V lost 6 bases, J lost 0 bases, and 9 bases lay in between. The CDR3 is made up of 14 amino acids. The CDR3 nucleotides read TGTGCCAGCAAGACAGCCGCGAACACCGGGGAGCTGTTTTTT. Its translation is CASKTAANTGELFF.

The V gene is TRBV24-1, the J gene TRBJ2-3, with D possibly TRBD1 on 6 matching bases. V lost 2 bases, J lost 9 bases, and 23 bases lay in between. This CDR3 has 17 residues. Germline-derived CDR1 and CDR2 are KGHDR and SFDVKD. CDR3 amino acids: CATSDSRQGPSLETQYF. CDR3 in DNA: TGTGCCACCAGTGATTCTCGTCAGGGGCCCTCCCTTGAAACGCAGTATTTT.

V and J are TRBV6-1 and TRBJ1-4; D is perhaps TRBD1 (5 bases). From germline, CDR1 is MNHNS and CDR2 SASEGT. The CDR3 sequence is 22 residues long. V lost 7 bases and J 3 bases, leaving 36 bases between the germline ends. This chain's CDR3 is CASKPDTSANKGQWSANEKLFF. CDR3 sequence (DNA): TGTGCCAGCAAACCCGACACCAGCGCTAATAAGGGGCAATGGAGCGCTAATGAAAAACTGTTTTTT.

This clonotype was counted a few times. V gene TRBV27 combines with J gene TRBJ1-2, with TRBD1 identical over 8 bases. This CDR3 comprises 15 residues. In germline, CDR1 is MNHEY, CDR2 SMNVEV (reference sequence). V trimming: 6 bases; J trimming: 3 bases; junction bases outside the gene matches: 9. This chain's CDR3 is CASRIWGTGDYGYTF. DNA of the CDR3: TGTGCCAGCAGAATATGGGGGACAGGCGACTATGGCTACACCTTC.

V and J are TRBV14 and TRBJ1-3, with D unresolved. CDR1 SGHDN and CDR2 FVKESK come from the germline V gene. Trimming shortened V by 4 bases and J by 3 bases, and 7 bases separated the two germline ends. This CDR3 has 13 residues. The CDR3 spells CASSPTRGNTIYF. The CDR3 coding sequence is TGTGCCAGCAGCCCGACGCGTGGAAACACCATATATTTT.

This clonotype was found a few times. The chain uses TRBV6-2 or TRBV6-3 and TRBJ2-7; D remains unclear. V gave up 7 bases and J gave up 3 bases, with 10 bases separating them. Germline-derived CDR1 and CDR2 are MNHEY and SVGEGT. The CDR3 runs to 12 residues. CDR3 DNA: TGTGCCAGCAAAATTGACGGCTACGAGCAGTACTTC. Amino acid sequence: CASKIDGYEQYF.

The chain uses TRBV6-5 and TRBJ2-1; TRBD1 or TRBD2 may be the D gene (5 bases each). This CDR3 is built from 12 residues. Germline lookup yields CDR1 MNHEY and CDR2 SVGAGI. Trimming left V 7 bases short and J 6 bases short, with 10 bases between. The CDR3 coding sequence is TGTGCCAGCATGACGAGGGGCAATGAGCAGTTCTTC. Translated: CASMTRGNEQFF.

The V gene is TRBV28, the J gene TRBJ1-6, with D unclear. Germline assignment: CDR1 MDHEN and CDR2 SYDVKM. With 7 bases removed from V and 4 bases from J, the gap between germline ends came to 17 bases. This CDR3 has 16 amino acids. CDR3 bases: TGTGCCAGCACCCCTCTGGAAGAGGAGTATAATTCACCCCTCCACTTT. Translation gives CASTPLEEEYNSPLHF.

This chain joins TRBV7-9 and TRBJ2-7, with TRBD1 identical over 8 bases. Trimming removed 7 bases from V and 7 bases from J; junction bases left unmatched: 6. CDR3 length: 12 amino acids. Germline CDR1 reads SEHNR; CDR2 reads FQNEAQ (reference sequence). CDR3 region: CASTLGDREQYF. The CDR3 nucleotides are TGTGCCAGCACCTTGGGGGACAGGGAGCAGTACTTC.

CDR3 DNA: TGCGCCAGCAGCTTGGGGACTAGCGCCAATGAGCAGTTCTTC. Translation: CASSLGTSANEQFF. The rearrangement links TRBV5-1 to TRBJ2-1; 9 nucleotides agree with TRBD2. Germline CDR1 and CDR2: SGHRS and YFSETQ. With V trimmed by 0 bases and J by 6 bases, 1 base remained unmatched. This CDR3 is built from 14 residues.

A single count supports this clonotype. A much larger clone is a single base away; this may be a read error. The CDR3 DNA is TGTGCCGGCAGCTTAGGAGGAGGGGTTCCCGAGCAGTACTTC. Encoded protein: CAGSLGGGVPEQYF. This rearrangement joins TRBV7-9 to TRBJ2-7, with D possibly being TRBD2 (6 bases). In germline, CDR1 is SEHNR, CDR2 FQNEAQ (reference sequence). CDR3 length: 14 residues.

This clonotype occurred a few times. V and J are TRBV20-1 and TRBJ1-2; TRBD1 might be the D (5 bases). Trimming left V 8 bases short and J 8 bases short, with 18 bases between. Per the germline V gene, CDR1 is DFQATT and CDR2 is SNEGSKA (reference sequence). The CDR3 is 12 amino acids. CDR3 coding DNA: TGCAGTCCCTCCTGGGCAGGGAAGGGCTACACCTTC. This codes for CSPSWAGKGYTF.

The CDR3 sequence: CSVVSSRQDGGYTF. The CDR3 DNA is TGCAGCGTTGTTAGTTCTCGACAGGACGGAGGCTACACCTTC. The V and J genes are TRBV29-1 and TRBJ1-2, with a weak D call TRBD1 (6 bases). The CDR3 is 14 amino acids. V gave up 4 bases and J gave up 8 bases, with 20 bases separating them. Germline CDR1 reads SQVTM; CDR2 reads ANQGSEA.

This clonotype turned up a few times. The chain employs TRBV3-1 and TRBJ2-5, with TRBD2 identical over 7 bases. The CDR3 spans 16 residues. Unmatched junction bases numbered 12, after V lost 4 bases and J lost 4 bases. Per germline, CDR1 LGHDT and CDR2 YNNKEL (reference sequence). The CDR3: CASSLLPGSGGETQYF. The CDR3 nucleotides are TGTGCCAGCAGCCTCCTACCGGGATCGGGAGGAGAGACCCAGTACTTC.

There are a few counts of this clonotype. The chain combines TRBV7-9 with TRBJ2-1; 8 nucleotides match TRBD1. CDR1 and CDR2 (germline): SEHNR, FQNEAQ (reference sequence). This CDR3 spans 16 amino acids. Trimming at V came to 6 bases and at J to 0 bases, leaving 7 bases not matched to a gene. Here the CDR3 DNA reads TGTGCCAGCAGGGCCGGGACAGGCGACTCCTACAATGAGCAGTTCTTC. Its translation is CASRAGTGDSYNEQFF.

The CDR3 DNA is TGTGCCAGCAGTGAAACCCTCGGGACTCCAACGTACAATGAGCAGTTCTTC. It translates to CASSETLGTPTYNEQFF. The chain couples TRBV12-3 or TRBV12-4 to TRBJ2-1; D may be TRBD2 (6 bases). This CDR3 contains 17 residues. Trimming left V 5 bases short and J 4 bases short, with 21 bases between.

The chain couples TRBV20-1 to TRBJ2-5, with a tentative D call TRBD2 (6 bases). V dropped 0 bases and J dropped 5 bases, with 13 bases sitting between them. Per the germline V gene, CDR1 is DFQATT and CDR2 is SNEGSKA (reference sequence). The CDR3 spans 14 residues. CDR3 sequence reads: CSARDGGNQETQYF. CDR3 nucleotide sequence: TGCAGTGCTAGAGATGGCGGGAATCAGGAGACCCAGTACTTC.

This chain joins TRBV15 and TRBJ1-5; 7 bases are shared with TRBD1. The germline V gene encodes CDR1 LNHNV and CDR2 YYDKDF (reference sequence). Germline trimming cut 0 bases from V and 2 bases from J; bases unmatched to any gene: 7. The CDR3 is made up of 17 amino acids. The CDR3 loop is CATSRDSRGQRNQPQHF. CDR3 nucleotides: TGTGCCACCAGCAGAGATAGTAGGGGACAGCGCAATCAGCCCCAGCATTTT.

The rearrangement links TRBV10-1 to TRBJ2-3; 13 bases fit TRBD2. The CDR3 length is 18 residues. J was trimmed by 5 bases and V by 1 base; bases with no gene match: 9. CDR1 WNHNN and CDR2 SYGVQD come from the germline V gene (reference sequence). CDR3 region: CASSEFRTSGGMEDTQYF. CDR3 DNA: TGCGCCAGCAGTGAGTTTAGGACTAGCGGGGGTATGGAAGATACGCAGTATTTT.

The chain uses TRBV6-2 or TRBV6-3 and TRBJ1-2; D gene unclear. The CDR3 is made up of 12 amino acids. Trimming cost V 2 bases and J 7 bases, with 8 bases left between them. CDR1 is MNHEY and CDR2 is SVGEGT in the germline V gene. CDR3 sequence (DNA): TGTGCCAGCAGTTACGGGGATTCTGGCTACACCTTC. Protein: CASSYGDSGYTF.

The rearrangement joins TRBV25-1 to TRBJ2-3; the match to TRBD2 covers 8 bases. The trim removed 5 bases at V and 6 bases at J, leaving 13 bases unmatched. In germline, CDR1 is MGHDK, CDR2 SYGVNS. The CDR3 is made up of 16 amino acids. CDR3 region: CASSTIAAGGSDTQYF. For the CDR3, the DNA is TGTGCCAGCAGTACGATTGCCGCGGGGGGTTCGGATACGCAGTATTTT. The whole variable domain, remainder taken from reference TRBV25-1 and TRBJ2-3, is EADIYQTPRYLVIGTGKKITLECSQTMGHDKMYWYQQDPGMELHLIHYSYGVNSTEKGDLSSESTVSRIRTEHFPLTLESARPSHTSQYLCASSTIAAGGSDTQYFGPGTRLTVL.

V gene TRBV2 combines with J gene TRBJ1-2; no clear D. Germline V gene data show CDR1 as SNHLY and CDR2 as FYNNEI. The ends were cut back, 3 bases at V and 2 bases at J, with 7 bases in the middle. The CDR3 contains 13 residues. The CDR3 here is CASSELPNYGYTF. CDR3 DNA: TGTGCCAGCAGTGAGCTTCCAAACTATGGCTACACCTTC.